This note documents a single TCR beta chain sequence. The antigen is undetermined. Some clones are missing from TCRdb's copy, which holds only in-frame ones; the method was immunoSEQ multiplex PCR. In the table there are 250,000 to 300,000 clones, roughly 89% of which are singletons. The entry originates in a study of cytomegalovirus exposure and HLA in healthy donors. Study context: The same platform was used for the approximately 120 validation repertoires as for the 600 to 700 first-cohort repertoires, as reported in a later analysis.

General study results and limits: In vitro work confirmed that a few CMV-associated chains recognize CMV antigens.

CDR1 and CDR2 (germline): KGHSH, LQKENI. The CDR3 spans 17 residues. Trimming cost V 3 bases and J 3 bases; bases outside gene matches: 10. The V gene is TRBV18, the J gene TRBJ1-5; 8 nucleotides match TRBD1. The sequence derives from a woman under 30 in good health and CMV-seronegative. The source material was PBMCs. Here the CDR3 DNA reads TGTGCCAGCTCACCCCCGACAGGGGTCCCGAACAATCAGCCCCAGCATTTT. This sequence encodes CASSPPTGVPNNQPQHF.